The clone carrying this TCR beta chain appeared once. In the authors' workflow: Estimated nucleated cell counts came from reference gene primer amplification. TCRdb's copy holds only in-frame clones and misses some; the assay was immunoSEQ multiplex PCR. That table supplies the V and J calls and clone size; D and trimming were determined from the DNA. The sample has some 190,000 clones, about four fifths seen once; the top ten hold more than 9.5%. This sample is drawn from a study of blood T cell repertoires in COVID-19. The sequenced material came from peripheral blood. The receptor was derived from a woman aged 40 to 50 with COVID-19, enrolled during active disease.

The DNA of the CDR3 is TGTGCCAGCAGCTCGGGACAGGGGGCGAACACCGGGGAGCTGTTTTTT. It yields the protein CASSSGQGANTGELFF. J is TRBJ2-2 and V is TRBV11-3; 11 bases are shared with TRBD1. The CDR3 runs 16 residues. V was pared by 4 bases and J by 0 bases, with 1 base of the junction left unmatched. Germline V gives CDR1 SGHNT, CDR2 YENEEA.